The clone carrying this T cell receptor beta chain was seen once. Its antigen is not known. The length of the CDR3 is 13 residues. The germline V gene has CDR1 SGHRS and CDR2 YFSETQ. After removal of 4 bases from V and 7 bases from J, the junction contained 3 bases not matched to a gene. This sample was included in a study of shared clonotypes between healthy human individuals. Assay: immunoSEQ multiplex PCR; the TCRdb copy retains only in-frame clones and omits some. The profile shows over 1.5 million clones, nearly 99% of them singletons. Broader study findings: Sorted-subset sequencing was shown by rarefaction to be incomplete despite large depth.

This receptor was obtained from a young man in good health. The sequenced material came from naive CD4+ T cells sorted from blood. The subset: CD45RA+ positively selected. The chain employs TRBV5-1 and TRBJ2-1, with 9 positions matching TRBD2. CDR3 region: CASSAGGPNEQFF. CDR3 nucleotides: TGCGCCAGCAGCGCGGGAGGGCCAAATGAGCAGTTCTTC.